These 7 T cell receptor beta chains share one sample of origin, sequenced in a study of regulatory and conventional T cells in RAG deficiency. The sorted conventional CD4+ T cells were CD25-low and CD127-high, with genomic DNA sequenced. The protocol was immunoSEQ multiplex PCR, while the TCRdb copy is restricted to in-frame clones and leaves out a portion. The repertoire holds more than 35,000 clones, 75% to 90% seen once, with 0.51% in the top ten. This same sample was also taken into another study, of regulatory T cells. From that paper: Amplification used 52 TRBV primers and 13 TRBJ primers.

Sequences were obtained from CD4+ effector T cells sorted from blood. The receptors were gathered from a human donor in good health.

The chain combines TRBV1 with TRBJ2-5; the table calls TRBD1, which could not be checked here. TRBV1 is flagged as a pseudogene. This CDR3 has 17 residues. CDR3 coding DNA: TGCACCAGCAGACAGGGGGCGAGACTGGAATTTAGAGAGACCCAGTACTTC. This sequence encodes CTSRQGARLEFRETQYF.

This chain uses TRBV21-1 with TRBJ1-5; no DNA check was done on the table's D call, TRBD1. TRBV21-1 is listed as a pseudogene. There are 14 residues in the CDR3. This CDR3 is CASSNMDSDQPQHF. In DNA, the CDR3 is TGTGCCAGCAGCAATATGGACAGTGATCAGCCCCAGCATTTT.

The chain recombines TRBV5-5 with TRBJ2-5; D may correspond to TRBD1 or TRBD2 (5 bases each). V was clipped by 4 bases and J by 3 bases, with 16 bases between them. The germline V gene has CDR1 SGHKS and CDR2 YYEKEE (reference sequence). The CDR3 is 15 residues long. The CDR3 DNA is TGTGCCAGCAGCCTCCCACCGGGACGCGAAGAGACCCAGTACTTC. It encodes CASSLPPGREETQYF.

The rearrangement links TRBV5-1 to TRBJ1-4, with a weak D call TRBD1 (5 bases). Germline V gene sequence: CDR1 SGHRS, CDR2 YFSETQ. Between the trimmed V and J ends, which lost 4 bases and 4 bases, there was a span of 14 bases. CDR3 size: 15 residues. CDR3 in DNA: TGCGCCAGCAGCCCCTGGGGCGGGGATAATGAAAAACTGTTTTTT. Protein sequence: CASSPWGGDNEKLFF.

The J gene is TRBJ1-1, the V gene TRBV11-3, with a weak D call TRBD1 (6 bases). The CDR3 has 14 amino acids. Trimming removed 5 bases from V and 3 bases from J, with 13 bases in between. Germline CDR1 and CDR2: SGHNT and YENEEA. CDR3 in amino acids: CASSKHAGDTEAFF. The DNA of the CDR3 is TGTGCCAGCAGCAAACATGCAGGGGACACTGAAGCTTTCTTT.

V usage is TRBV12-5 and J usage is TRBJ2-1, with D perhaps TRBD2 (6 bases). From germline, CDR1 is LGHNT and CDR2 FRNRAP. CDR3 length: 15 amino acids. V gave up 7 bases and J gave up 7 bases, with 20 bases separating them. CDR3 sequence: CASALPGRGTNEQFF. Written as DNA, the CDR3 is TGTGCTAGTGCCCTCCCGGGACGGGGGACTAATGAGCAGTTCTTC.

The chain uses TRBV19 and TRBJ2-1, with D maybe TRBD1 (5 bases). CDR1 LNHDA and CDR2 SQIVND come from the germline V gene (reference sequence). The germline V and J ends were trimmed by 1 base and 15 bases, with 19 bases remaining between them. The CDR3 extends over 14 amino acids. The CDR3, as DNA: TGTGCCAGTAGTATAGGCCCTGGCCAGGGCTTGCCGTTCTTC. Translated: CASSIGPGQGLPFF.